The 3 T cell receptor beta chains given below trace back to one sample, sequenced in a study of tumor-infiltrating lymphocytes in primary liver carcinoma. They got blood RNA out of unsorted whole blood and also pulled out germline DNA. The template, around 540 ng total RNA, yielded TCR beta cDNA made with a constant-region primer. Researchers made the TCR beta libraries by running three nested multiplex PCR rounds with slightly modified ARM-PCR. Researchers ran the first two PCR rounds for roughly 10 cycles each with TRBV1-TRBV30 forward primers and a C-beta reverse primer. TCRdb re-analysed the multiplex PCR reads in MiXCR, keeping a single row per CDR3 protein. The table has 300,000 to 350,000 distinct CDR3 sequences, about two thirds seen once. The sequenced material came from peripheral blood. The origin of the receptors is a man in his forties or fifties with primary liver carcinoma and hepatitis B virus infection.

Points on this clonotype: This sequence may be a read error, since a much larger clone differs from it by one base. The chain couples TRBV4-1 to TRBJ2-3; 7 nucleotides match TRBD1. CDR3 size: 15 residues. Germline V gene lookup returns CDR1 MGHRA and CDR2 YSYEKL. CDR3: CASGQRDRHTDTQYF. DNA of the CDR3: TGCGCCAGCGGCCAGAGGGACAGACACACAGATACGCAGTATTTT.

The chain couples TRBV6-5 to TRBJ2-7, with 8 bases identical to TRBD2. Germline V CDR1 and CDR2: MNHEY, SVGAGI. The CDR3 is 15 amino acids. The CDR3 loop reads CVCSWGRSGSNEQYF. CDR3 nucleotide sequence: TGTGTCTGCAGTTGGGGGAGGAGCGGGAGCAACGAGCAGTACTTC.

This clonotype was picked up many times. The chain uses TRBV6-5 and TRBJ2-1; D is undetermined. Germline V gene lookup returns CDR1 MNHEY and CDR2 SVGAGI. The CDR3 contains 14 residues. V dropped 4 bases and J dropped 9 bases, with 16 bases sitting between them. DNA for the CDR3: TGTGCCAGCAGTTCAGATCCGGTAGTGGGTGAGCAGTTCTTC. The encoded protein is CASSSDPVVGEQFF.